This section outlines one T cell receptor (beta chain) sequence together with its context. Its target antigen remains unknown. No base-level quality is on record; no much larger clone is a single base apart. The method behind the library was the immunoSEQ multiplex PCR assay. For most patients, genomic DNA was isolated with the Qiagen DNeasy Blood and Tissue Kit and sent frozen to Adaptive Biotechnologies for TCR sequencing. Adaptive Biotechnologies carried out high-throughput TCR-beta CDR3 sequencing of genomic DNA for most patients. For the original study's pipeline: Adaptive's ImmunoSEQ software supplied the TCR sequencing data for 15 to 20 patients, while MiXCR and VDJtools were used to process a few other patients. To correct CD4 versus CD8 sorting errors, any sequence found in both subsets at a frequency ratio below 5:1 was removed. CDR3 nucleotide sequences shared between donor and recipient were removed because the origin of such sequences could not be assigned. At least 2-fold expansion over unstimulated cells and a minimum CFSE-low frequency of 0.002% (template counts) or 0.001% (read counts) were required for clones to be classified as alloreactive. A clone was considered mappable if detected in the sequenced pre-transplant spleen, lymph node, or MLR CFSE-low populations of the donor or recipient. The cumulative frequency of alloreactive clones was calculated as a percentage of all sequences, weighted by copy number. TCRdb provides this immuneACCESS table in a form limited to in-frame rearrangements. Some clones are lacking; in checked studies, under half of them reflect an unresolved V gene, and why the rest are absent is not known. V and J calls and clone size come straight from that table; D and trimming were deduced from the DNA. The sample data list more than 65,000 clones, and roughly 91% of these were observed just once. The ten biggest clones cover approximately 0.33% of the sample.

The source of the sample is a study of graft-versus-host responses after intestinal transplantation (dated by TCRdb to about 2021). About the investigation overall: Multivisceral, liver-intestinal, or isolated intestinal transplants were received by the recipients. Every recipient was given anti-thymocyte globulin induction, then maintenance tacrolimus and steroids for around three years. Graft-versus-host and host-versus-graft alloreactive T cell clones were tracked in the graft, circulation and bone marrow after intestinal transplantation using bulk TCR-beta CDR3 sequencing. To identify alloreactive clones, pre-transplant mixed lymphocyte reaction products were sequenced and compared with unstimulated pre-transplant donor and recipient T cells. The cohort enrolled about two dozen intestinal transplant recipients, one of whom was a retransplant, and 3 patients without pretransplant specimens were excluded. A peak of at least 4% donor T cells among recipient peripheral blood mononuclear cells was the definition used for donor T cell macrochimerism. Samples from three later patients were sequenced in-house on an Illumina MiSeq with MiXCR processing rather than by the commercial service.

Taken with the paper, the label for time point translates to: cells obtained before transplantation from donor or recipient. CD3+CD4+ and CD3+CD8+ populations were FACS-sorted from unstimulated pre-transplant donor and recipient cells taken from spleen or lymph nodes. From the cysteine up to the phenylalanine, the CDR3 has a length of 13 residues. This entry keeps only the CDR3 DNA: 39 bases, framed from base 1. CDR1 SGHRS and CDR2 YFSETQ were looked up in the germline V gene. V is reduced by 0 bases and J by 7 bases, leaving a spacing of 7 bases between them. Overall study results and their limits: The relatively low number and heterogeneity of intestinal transplant patients limited the conclusions. GvH clones turned up in recipient bone marrow, with some appearing earlier in ileal mucosa or blood, a pattern consistent with an intestinal mucosal origin. Peak levels of circulating GvH clones were associated with declines in HvG clones early after transplant. High GvH to HvG T cell clonal ratios were observed in the allografts of patients with donor T cell macrochimerism.

This clonotype was obtained from a human donor who received an intestinal transplant. The receptor chain draws on TRBV5-1 and TRBJ2-2; possibly the D gene is TRBD1, per 5 matching bases. The specimen was unstimulated CD4+ T cells sorted from spleen or lymph node cells, collected before intestinal transplant. The nucleotides read TGCGCCAGCAGCTTGGAGGGGTACGGGGAGCTGTTTTTT. This sequence encodes CASSLEGYGELFF.